These T cell receptor beta chains were read from a single sample in a study of blood T cell repertoires in COVID-19. Sequencing was performed with immunoSEQ multiplex PCR; in TCRdb, only in-frame clones are kept and a portion is missing. Of 150,000 to 200,000 clones listed, roughly 84% are singletons. Sample: peripheral blood. The receptors originated from a woman in her seventies with COVID-19, enrolled during active disease. The CDR3 runs from the conserved cysteine through the conserved F or W. The D gene is left open where the match is weak. Not every row has a clone size; where given, it reads once, few, many or a size class.

CDR3nt: TGTGCCAGCAGCGCGACAGGGGGAGGAGGGGAGCTGTTTTTT
CDR3aa: CASSATGGGGELFF
len: 14
d_gene: TRBD1
abundance: once
j_gene: TRBJ2-2
v_gene: TRBV11-2

CDR3nt: TGTGCCAGCTCACCACAACTAGATTGGGGCACAGATACGCAGTATTTT
CDR3aa: CASSPQLDWGTDTQYF
len: 16
d_gene: -
abundance: -
j_gene: TRBJ2-3
v_gene: TRBV18

CDR3nt: TGTGCCAGCAAACGGGGAGGGGGTCTAGGTGGTGAAGCTTTCTTT
CDR3aa: CASKRGGGLGGEAFF
len: 15
d_gene: -
abundance: -
j_gene: TRBJ1-1
v_gene: TRBV9

CDR3nt: TGCAGCGTTCTAAGGACAGTCATGAACACTGAAGCTTTCTTT
CDR3aa: CSVLRTVMNTEAFF
len: 14
d_gene: -
abundance: once
j_gene: TRBJ1-1
v_gene: TRBV29-1

CDR3nt: TGTGCCAGCAGTGAAGGCGCCACCGGGGAGCTGTTTTTT
CDR3aa: CASSEGATGELFF
len: 13
d_gene: -
abundance: -
j_gene: TRBJ2-2
v_gene: TRBV2

CDR3nt: TGTGCCAGCATTCCCTCAGGGGGGAACTATGGCTACACCTTC
CDR3aa: CASIPSGGNYGYTF
len: 14
d_gene: TRBD1
abundance: -
j_gene: TRBJ1-2
v_gene: TRBV28

CDR3nt: TGTGCCAGTAGTATAGATAGCGGAATGACAGATACGCAGTATTTT
CDR3aa: CASSIDSGMTDTQYF
len: 15
d_gene: -
abundance: once
j_gene: TRBJ2-3
v_gene: TRBV19

CDR3nt: TGTGCCAGTAGTCTCGGGACAGGGGTTGGGGAGCTGTTTTTT
CDR3aa: CASSLGTGVGELFF
len: 14
d_gene: TRBD1
abundance: few
j_gene: TRBJ2-2
v_gene: TRBV19

CDR3nt: TGTGCCACCAGCAGAGCGGGGGAGGGCACCGGGGAGCTGTTTTTT
CDR3aa: CATSRAGEGTGELFF
len: 15
d_gene: TRBD2
abundance: many
j_gene: TRBJ2-2
v_gene: TRBV15

CDR3nt: TGTGCCACAGGGGCGGGGGATTGGGGGGAGCTGTTTTTT
CDR3aa: CATGAGDWGELFF
len: 13
d_gene: -
abundance: -
j_gene: TRBJ2-2
v_gene: TRBV19

CDR3nt: TGTGCCAGCAGTGAGATAGATGCCTCTGGAAACACCATATATTTT
CDR3aa: CASSEIDASGNTIYF
len: 15
d_gene: -
abundance: -
j_gene: TRBJ1-3
v_gene: TRBV6-1

CDR3nt: TGTGCCAGCAGCCGCGGGGTACAGCTTCAAGAGACCCAGTACTTC
CDR3aa: CASSRGVQLQETQYF
len: 15
d_gene: -
abundance: -
j_gene: TRBJ2-5
v_gene: TRBV3-1/TRBV3-2

CDR3nt: TGTGCCAGCAGTGAAGTGGGGACAGGGACAGATACGCAGTATTTT
CDR3aa: CASSEVGTGTDTQYF
len: 15
d_gene: TRBD1
abundance: -
j_gene: TRBJ2-3
v_gene: TRBV6-1

CDR3nt: TGTGCCATCAGTGAGGGTAGGGGGCGAGAGACCCAGTACTTC
CDR3aa: CAISEGRGRETQYF
len: 14
d_gene: TRBD1
abundance: -
j_gene: TRBJ2-5
v_gene: TRBV10-3

CDR3nt: TGTGCCAGCAGGGGCGAACAGGGACGAGGGAACACTGAAGCTTTCTTT
CDR3aa: CASRGEQGRGNTEAFF
len: 16
d_gene: -
abundance: few
j_gene: TRBJ1-1
v_gene: TRBV27

CDR3nt: TGCAGCGTTGGGACTAGGGGCTCTGGAAACACCATATATTTT
CDR3aa: CSVGTRGSGNTIYF
len: 14
d_gene: -
abundance: -
j_gene: TRBJ1-3
v_gene: TRBV29-1

CDR3nt: TGTGCCAGTACTCGCGGAGGGGCGGGGGCCAACGTCCTGACTTTC
CDR3aa: CASTRGGAGANVLTF
len: 15
d_gene: -
abundance: -
j_gene: TRBJ2-6
v_gene: TRBV19

CDR3nt: TGTGCCAGTGGAGTCCCGCCTTCTAGGGAGCTGTTTTTT
CDR3aa: CASGVPPSRELFF
len: 13
d_gene: -
abundance: -
j_gene: TRBJ2-2
v_gene: TRBV2

CDR3nt: TGTGCCACCAGCAGACCCAATGGGGCCCAAGAGACCCAGTACTTC
CDR3aa: CATSRPNGAQETQYF
len: 15
d_gene: -
abundance: few
j_gene: TRBJ2-5
v_gene: TRBV15

CDR3nt: TGCAGCGTTGGGGACATCAAAAACATTCAGTACTTC
CDR3aa: CSVGDIKNIQYF
len: 12
d_gene: -
abundance: once
j_gene: TRBJ2-4
v_gene: TRBV29-1

CDR3nt: TGTGCCAGTAGGTCGGGGCAGGGAGGCGGCTACACCTTC
CDR3aa: CASRSGQGGGYTF
len: 13
d_gene: -
abundance: -
j_gene: TRBJ1-2
v_gene: TRBV19

CDR3nt: TGCAGCGTTGAGGGGCTACTTACGAACACTGAAGCTTTCTTT
CDR3aa: CSVEGLLTNTEAFF
len: 14
d_gene: -
abundance: -
j_gene: TRBJ1-1
v_gene: TRBV29-1